The rows below give T cell receptor beta chains drawn from one sample of a study of shared clonotypes between healthy human individuals. Repertoires were generated with immunoSEQ multiplex PCR, while TCRdb's copy carries only in-frame clones and drops some. This table has over 2 million clones, 95% appearing once. Sequencing was done on a sample of naive CD4+ T cells sorted from blood. These TCRs come from a man aged 18 to 29 in good health. The CDR3 runs from the conserved cysteine through the conserved F or W. The D gene is left open where the match is weak. Where a row states a size, it is once, few, many or the class of an expanded clone; other rows omit it.

v_gene	j_gene	abundance	d_gene	CDR3aa	CDR3nt
TRBV5-1	TRBJ2-1	.	.	CASSPGNFQGWNEQFF	TGCGCCAGCAGCCCAGGAAATTTTCAGGGATGGAATGAGCAGTTCTTC
TRBV2	TRBJ1-1	.	.	CASSGRVGNTEAFF	TGTGCCAGCAGTGGCAGGGTAGGGAACACTGAAGCTTTCTTT
TRBV14	TRBJ1-2	.	.	CASSQGADGYTF	TGTGCCAGCAGCCAGGGGGCCGATGGCTACACCTTC
TRBV7-2	TRBJ1-1	once	TRBD1	CASSRQGVDTEAFF	TGTGCCAGCAGCCGACAGGGCGTTGACACTGAAGCTTTCTTT
TRBV11-3	TRBJ2-5	.	.	CASSLNRQETQYF	TGTGCCAGCAGCTTAAACAGGCAAGAGACCCAGTACTTC
TRBV7-2	TRBJ1-1	.	.	CASSLVANTEAFF	TGTGCCAGCAGCTTAGTGGCGAACACTGAAGCTTTCTTT
TRBV27	TRBJ1-1	.	TRBD1	CASTSGQVMNTEAFF	TGTGCCAGCACCTCAGGACAGGTAATGAACACTGAAGCTTTCTTT
TRBV7-3	TRBJ1-1	once	.	CASSYQGPTEAFF	TGTGCCAGCAGCTACCAGGGTCCCACTGAAGCTTTCTTT
TRBV2	TRBJ1-2	.	TRBD1	CASSAPSGQPSHPYTF	TGTGCCAGCAGTGCGCCCTCGGGACAGCCCTCACACCCCTACACCTTC
TRBV2	TRBJ1-1	.	TRBD1	CASTPRTGLNTEAFF	TGTGCCAGCACCCCCAGGACAGGGTTGAACACTGAAGCTTTCTTT
TRBV18	TRBJ1-1	.	.	CASSPTTGYTEAFF	TGTGCCAGCTCACCTACTACAGGGTACACTGAAGCTTTCTTT
TRBV7-2	TRBJ2-5	.	.	CASSFDRTFQETQYF	TGTGCCAGCAGCTTTGACAGAACCTTCCAAGAGACCCAGTACTTC
TRBV7-9	TRBJ2-7	.	.	CASSFQGSSYEQYF	TGTGCCAGCAGTTTCCAGGGGAGCTCCTACGAGCAGTACTTC
TRBV10-3	TRBJ2-6	.	.	CAISESGGSTGANVLTF	TGTGCCATCAGTGAGTCAGGCGGTTCGACTGGGGCCAACGTCCTGACTTTC
TRBV7-6	TRBJ2-7	.	TRBD2	CASSLAQASGTSEQYF	TGTGCCAGCAGCTTAGCGCAGGCTAGCGGGACAAGCGAGCAGTACTTC
TRBV18	TRBJ2-5	.	TRBD2	CASSGGKETQYF	TGTGCCAGCTCGGGAGGGAAAGAGACCCAGTACTTC
TRBV5-1	TRBJ1-1	.	TRBD1	CASSAGQGGTEAFF	TGCGCCAGCAGCGCTGGACAGGGTGGGACTGAAGCTTTCTTT
TRBV4-3	TRBJ1-2	.	.	CASSVGGGWDYGYTF	TGCGCCAGCAGCGTCGGAGGGGGTTGGGACTATGGCTACACCTTC
TRBV9	TRBJ1-1	.	.	CASTQIGGSAEAFF	TGTGCCAGCACCCAAATCGGGGGCAGCGCTGAAGCTTTCTTT
TRBV27	TRBJ1-6	few	.	CASSFWGSSPLHF	TGTGCCAGCAGTTTCTGGGGGAGTTCACCCCTCCACTTT
TRBV19	TRBJ1-5	.	TRBD1	CASSTSTGWNQPQHF	TGTGCCAGTAGTACCTCGACAGGGTGGAATCAGCCCCAGCATTTT
TRBV14	TRBJ2-5	.	.	CASSALGAAQETQYF	TGTGCCAGCAGCGCCCTTGGAGCGGCTCAAGAGACCCAGTACTTC
TRBV7-9	TRBJ1-4	.	.	CASSLDRGNEKLFF	TGTGCCAGCAGTCTGGACAGAGGTAATGAAAAACTGTTTTTT
TRBV28	TRBJ2-1	.	.	CASSLEGLDEQFF	TGTGCCAGCAGTTTAGAGGGCCTCGATGAGCAGTTCTTC
TRBV5-1	TRBJ2-7	.	TRBD1	CASSLGPGQGSYEQYF	TGCGCCAGCAGCTTGGGGCCGGGACAGGGATCCTACGAGCAGTACTTC
TRBV5-1	TRBJ1-1	once	.	CASSPVGGEGTEAFF	TGCGCCAGCAGCCCAGTCGGGGGCGAAGGCACTGAAGCTTTCTTT
TRBV5-4	TRBJ1-2	once	.	CASSPAWTYGYTF	TGTGCCAGCAGCCCCGCCTGGACCTATGGCTACACCTTC
TRBV6-5	TRBJ1-2	.	.	CASSTVNSLYGYTF	TGTGCCAGCAGTACGGTCAACAGCCTTTATGGCTACACCTTC
TRBV10-2	TRBJ1-2	.	.	CASSERGARLYGYTF	TGCGCCAGCAGTGAACGCGGGGCAAGACTCTATGGCTACACCTTC
TRBV6-1	TRBJ2-5	.	.	CASSEGRWVQKETQYF	TGTGCCAGCAGTGAAGGTAGATGGGTCCAGAAAGAGACCCAGTACTTC
TRBV11-2	TRBJ1-2	.	TRBD1	CASSFDRTGGNGYTF	TGTGCCAGCAGCTTTGATCGGACAGGGGGCAATGGCTACACCTTC